The 30 T cell receptor beta chains given below trace back to one sample, sequenced in a study of cytomegalovirus exposure and HLA in healthy donors. The primer mix had 60 Vbeta and 13 Jbeta primers. The method was immunoSEQ multiplex PCR; TCRdb's version includes in-frame clones alone and lacks a portion of them. The sample carries more than 90,000 clones, less than 70% recorded once. Source material: PBMCs. The origin of the receptors is a woman aged 25 to 39 in good health and CMV-seronegative.

This chain uses TRBV28 with TRBJ2-1, with D possibly TRBD1 on 6 matching bases. V lost 3 bases, J lost 4 bases, and 7 bases lay in between. The CDR3 is 13 amino acids. Per germline, CDR1 MDHEN and CDR2 SYDVKM. CDR3 sequence: CASSLDRYNEQFF. CDR3 nucleotides: TGTGCCAGCAGTTTGGACAGATACAATGAGCAGTTCTTC.

This clone turned up a few times. The chain is built from TRBV5-4 and TRBJ1-1; tentative D call: TRBD1 (5 bases). There are 15 residues in the CDR3. Germline CDR1 SGHNT, CDR2 YYREEE (reference sequence). With 3 bases removed from V and 6 bases from J, the gap between germline ends came to 18 bases. CDR3 amino acids: CASSWSSGGGAEAFF. DNA for the CDR3: TGTGCCAGCAGCTGGTCTTCCGGGGGAGGCGCTGAAGCTTTCTTT.

This clone showed up just a few times. The rearrangement links TRBV29-1 to TRBJ2-1, with 12 nucleotides matching TRBD2. V gave up 4 bases and J gave up 7 bases; unmatched junction bases: 8. The germline V gene has CDR1 SQVTM and CDR2 ANQGSEA. The CDR3 is 15 amino acids. The CDR3 protein is CSVVTGTSGSNEQFF. The DNA for the CDR3 is TGCAGCGTTGTTACCGGGACTAGCGGGTCTAATGAGCAGTTCTTC.

As regards this clone: This sample also contains other DNA sequences that code for the same CDR3. This chain uses TRBV19 with TRBJ1-1; 7 bases are shared with TRBD1. CDR1 is LNHDA and CDR2 is SQIVND in the germline V gene (reference sequence). V shed 6 bases, J shed 1 base, and the junction held 2 bases outside the gene matches. This CDR3 has 13 residues. The CDR3 nucleotides are TGTGCCAGTAGCCGGGACAGGAACACTGAAGCTTTCTTT. It specifies CASSRDRNTEAFF.

The chain recombines TRBV7-2 with TRBJ2-2, with TRBD2 as a possible D gene (5 bases). The CDR3 length is 15 residues. Germline V CDR1 and CDR2: SGHTA, FQGNSA. V lost 6 bases and J 0 bases, leaving 11 bases between the germline ends. The DNA of the CDR3 is TGTGCCAGCAGGGAGCGGCCTGCGAACACCGGGGAGCTGTTTTTT. It translates to CASRERPANTGELFF.

The table lists this clone with a count of one. CDR3 DNA: TGTGCCAGCAGTTCTGGCAGGGTGTCCATCACCGGGGAGCTGTTTTTT. Encoded protein: CASSSGRVSITGELFF. The V call is TRBV28, the J call TRBJ2-2; D is possibly TRBD1 (5 bases). CDR3 length: 16 residues. CDR1 is MDHEN, CDR2 SYDVKM, per germline. The V gene lost 4 bases and the J gene lost 4 bases, with 16 bases spanning the gap.

In its sample, this clone was seen a few times. The J gene is TRBJ2-3, the V gene TRBV6-4, with TRBD2 matching 9 bases. The CDR3 contains 15 residues. The germline CDR1 and CDR2 sequences are MRHNA and SNTAGT. Trimming took 2 bases from V and 2 from J; bases not matched to a gene: 2. This CDR3 is CASSDIAGATDTQYF. The CDR3 DNA follows: TGTGCCAGCAGTGACATAGCGGGGGCCACAGATACGCAGTATTTT.

Regarding this clone: Other DNA variants within this sample encode the same CDR3. This CDR3 is CASSRTGGNQPQHF. The CDR3 region has the DNA TGCGCCAGCAGTCGGACAGGGGGCAATCAGCCCCAGCATTTT. The gene calls are TRBV4-1 and TRBJ1-5, with TRBD1 matching over 9 bases. Trimming removed 6 bases from V and 2 bases from J; junction bases left unmatched: 2. Germline V gene data show CDR1 as MGHRA and CDR2 as YSYEKL. This CDR3 has 14 amino acids.

V usage is TRBV5-1 and J usage is TRBJ1-2; D is uncertain. The germline V and J ends were trimmed by 4 bases and 2 bases, with 9 bases remaining between them. Per germline, CDR1 SGHRS and CDR2 YFSETQ. The CDR3 sequence is 13 residues long. CDR3 sequence: CASSLTENYGYTF. In nucleotides, the CDR3 is TGCGCCAGCAGCCTAACAGAGAACTATGGCTACACCTTC.

In this sample, this clone turned up once. V and J are TRBV4-1 and TRBJ2-5; D remains unclear. Deletions cut 0 bases from V and 3 bases from J, with 8 bases between. The CDR3 has 14 amino acids. Germline V gene lookup returns CDR1 MGHRA and CDR2 YSYEKL. CDR3 loop: CASSQELREETQYF. The CDR3 DNA is TGCGCCAGCAGCCAAGAGCTCCGGGAAGAGACCCAGTACTTC.

The V gene is TRBV4-3, the J gene TRBJ2-5; D is uncertain. V dropped 1 base and J dropped 2 bases, with 8 bases sitting between them. This CDR3 is 14 amino acids long. Looked up from germline, CDR1 is LGHNA and CDR2 is YSLEER. In nucleotides, the CDR3 is TGCGCCAGCAGCCAAGGCACGCTACAAGAGACCCAGTACTTC. Translation gives CASSQGTLQETQYF.

The V call is TRBV2, the J call TRBJ2-7, with 12 positions matching TRBD2. This CDR3 has 15 amino acids. Unmatched junction bases numbered 5, after V lost 2 bases and J lost 6 bases. The germline V gene encodes CDR1 SNHLY and CDR2 FYNNEI. In DNA form, the CDR3 reads TGTGCCAGCAGTGAATCTGGACTAGCGGGATTCGAGCAGTACTTC. Amino acid sequence: CASSESGLAGFEQYF.

This clone was observed a handful of times. The chain links TRBV27 to TRBJ1-1; D gene uncertain. Germline V gene data show CDR1 as MNHEY and CDR2 as SMNVEV (reference sequence). Between the trimmed V and J ends, which lost 7 bases and 1 base, there was a span of 16 bases. The CDR3 totals 15 residues. CDR3 in amino acids: CASISTRFGNTEAFF. In DNA, the CDR3 is TGTGCCAGCATCTCTACCCGATTTGGGAACACTGAAGCTTTCTTT.

The J gene is TRBJ2-2, the V gene TRBV4-1, with a possible D match to TRBD1 (5 bases). Trimming removed 1 base from V and 4 bases from J, with 13 bases in between. The CDR3 runs 16 residues. Germline values: CDR1 MGHRA, CDR2 YSYEKL. CDR3 sequence reads: CASSQVQGMVTGELFF. CDR3 coding DNA: TGCGCCAGCAGCCAAGTTCAGGGTATGGTCACCGGGGAGCTGTTTTTT.

The chain links TRBV9 to TRBJ1-3; D is unresolved. With 7 bases removed from V and 2 bases from J, the gap between germline ends came to 16 bases. Germline CDR1 SGDLS, CDR2 YYNGEE. This CDR3 spans 15 amino acids. The CDR3 reads CASGPEGITGNTIYF. CDR3 DNA sequence: TGTGCCAGCGGACCGGAGGGAATAACTGGAAACACCATATATTTT. The entire variable domain, with the rest obtained from reference TRBV9 and TRBJ1-3, is as follows: DSGVTQTPKHLITATGQRVTLRCSPRSGDLSVYWYQQSLDQGLQFLIQYYNGEERAKGNILERFSAQQFPDLHSELNLSSLELGDSALYFCASGPEGITGNTIYFGEGSWLTVV.

The chain carries TRBV5-1 and TRBJ2-5; 11 bases are shared with TRBD1. The CDR3 loop spans 15 amino acids. Germline-derived CDR1 and CDR2 are SGHRS and YFSETQ. Losses at the gene ends were 3 bases for V and 2 bases for J; bases not matched to a gene: 3. CDR3 nucleotide sequence: TGCGCCAGCAGCTCAGGACAGGGGGCGCAAGAGACCCAGTACTTC. This codes for CASSSGQGAQETQYF.

This clone was observed once. V usage is TRBV4-3 and J usage is TRBJ2-3, with a tentative D call TRBD1 (6 bases). The V end was cut by 3 bases, the J end by 4 bases, with 11 bases between. This CDR3 has 14 amino acids. Germline lookup yields CDR1 LGHNA and CDR2 YSLEER. Here the CDR3 reads CASSQNREPDTQYF. The CDR3 region has the DNA TGCGCCAGCAGCCAGAACAGGGAACCAGATACGCAGTATTTT.

The chain joins TRBV27 to TRBJ2-6; 9 positions agree with TRBD1. J gave up 3 bases and V 5 bases, and 5 bases lay outside the gene matches. The length of the CDR3 is 16 residues. Germline V gene sequence: CDR1 MNHEY, CDR2 SMNVEV (reference sequence). CDR3 protein: CASSAQGAVGANVLTF. CDR3 bases: TGTGCCAGCAGTGCACAGGGGGCTGTTGGGGCCAACGTCCTGACTTTC.

This clone was recorded a few times. The chain has TRBV5-6 and TRBJ1-3; maybe TRBD1 (6 bases). Deletions cut 0 bases from V and 2 bases from J, with 12 bases between. The germline V gene has CDR1 SGHDT and CDR2 YYEEEE. The CDR3 is 16 amino acids. Here the CDR3 reads CASSLVAGVTGNTIYF. DNA of the CDR3: TGTGCCAGCAGCTTGGTAGCAGGGGTAACTGGAAACACCATATATTTT.

The chain links TRBV5-1 to TRBJ2-1, with 7 positions matching TRBD1. Germline V CDR1 and CDR2: SGHRS, YFSETQ. The V and J ends lost 0 bases and 4 bases, in that order; junction bases with no gene match: 10. CDR3 length: 17 amino acids. CDR3 protein: CASSLASGTAQYNEQFF. As DNA, the CDR3 is TGCGCCAGCAGCTTGGCTTCTGGGACAGCCCAATACAATGAGCAGTTCTTC.

This chain connects TRBV7-3 to TRBJ2-1; TRBD1 matches at 9 bases. Germline loops: CDR1 SGHTA, CDR2 FQGTGA. There are 14 residues in the CDR3. J lost 2 bases, V lost 10 bases, and 6 bases had no gene match. The CDR3, as DNA: TGTGCCACTGGACGGGACAGGGCCTACAATGAGCAGTTCTTC. Translated, it gives CATGRDRAYNEQFF. Variable domain in full (rest from reference TRBV7-3 and TRBJ2-1): GAGVSQTPSNKVTEKGKYVELRCDPISGHTALYWYRQSLGQGPEFLIYFQGTGAADDSGLPNDRFFAVRPEGSVSTLKIQRTERGDSAVYLCATGRDRAYNEQFFGPGTRLTVL.

The rearrangement uses TRBV2 and TRBJ2-1; D uncertain. The CDR3 length is 14 residues. V gave up 3 bases and J gave up 1 base, with 7 bases separating them. Germline V lookup: CDR1 SNHLY, CDR2 FYNNEI. The CDR3 coding sequence is TGTGCCAGCAGTGAGGTGCGTTCCTACAATGAGCAGTTCTTC. Translating it yields CASSEVRSYNEQFF.

This rearrangement joins TRBV7-9 to TRBJ2-3; tentative D call: TRBD2 (6 bases). This CDR3 spans 15 amino acids. Germline V CDR1 and CDR2: SEHNR, FQNEAQ (reference sequence). Deletions cut 4 bases from V and 2 bases from J, with 13 bases between. Here the CDR3 DNA reads TGTGCCAGCAGCTGGGGGACTCTGAACACAGATACGCAGTATTTT. It encodes CASSWGTLNTDTQYF.

The genes are TRBV7-3 and TRBJ1-1, with D maybe TRBD1 (5 bases). Trimming removed 5 bases from V and 1 base from J, with 8 bases in between. This CDR3 spans 13 amino acids. Germline lookup yields CDR1 SGHTA and CDR2 FQGTGA. This CDR3 is CASSRDRNTEAFF. The DNA for the CDR3 is TGTGCCAGCAGCCGCGACAGGAACACTGAAGCTTTCTTT.

This clone was observed once. The chain has TRBV5-1 and TRBJ2-7, with a tentative D call TRBD1 (6 bases). CDR1 is SGHRS, CDR2 YFSETQ, per germline. V was trimmed by 3 bases and J by 5 bases, leaving 21 bases between them. The CDR3 is made up of 16 amino acids. CDR3 in amino acids: CASSWGTRVPRDEQYF. CDR3 sequence (DNA): TGCGCCAGCAGCTGGGGGACAAGGGTACCTCGAGACGAGCAGTACTTC.

In nucleotides, the CDR3 is TGTGCCAGCAGCCCTAGCGGGAGCCGGGTCGGTGAGCAGTTCTTC. Translated: CASSPSGSRVGEQFF. The rearrangement links TRBV14 to TRBJ2-1; TRBD2 aligns across 10 bases. Germline values: CDR1 SGHDN, CDR2 FVKESK. J lost 9 bases, V lost 4 bases, and 9 bases had no gene match. The CDR3 contains 15 residues.

This clone came up a few times. The chain carries TRBV27 and TRBJ1-1; D unclear. This CDR3 is built from 14 residues. Deletions cut 2 bases from V and 2 bases from J, with 9 bases between. Per the germline V gene, CDR1 is MNHEY and CDR2 is SMNVEV (reference sequence). The CDR3 DNA reads TGTGCCAGCAGTTTAGGCGGCAGCAACACTGAAGCTTTCTTT. Translated: CASSLGGSNTEAFF.

The chain has TRBV9 and TRBJ2-2, with 13 nucleotides matching TRBD2. This CDR3 region has 20 residues. Germline CDR1 SGDLS, CDR2 YYNGEE. Germline trimming cut 1 base from V and 1 base from J; bases unmatched to any gene: 10. CDR3 residues: CASSVSGTSGTWGNTGELFF. The CDR3 nucleotides read TGTGCCAGCAGCGTATCGGGGACTAGCGGGACCTGGGGGAACACCGGGGAGCTGTTTTTT.

This clone was observed once. The chain employs TRBV28 and TRBJ2-3; TRBD1 matches at 10 bases. Germline CDR1 is MDHEN and CDR2 is SYDVKM. The J segment lost 5 bases and the V segment lost 7 bases, leaving 6 bases of the junction unmatched. The CDR3 is made up of 14 amino acids. The CDR3 region is CASTATGGKDTQYF. CDR3 in DNA: TGTGCCAGCACTGCGACAGGGGGCAAAGATACGCAGTATTTT.

The sample holds one count of this clone. The gene calls are TRBV30 and TRBJ1-3; 7 nucleotides match TRBD1. V gave up 0 bases and J gave up 0 bases; unmatched junction bases: 14. This CDR3 region has 19 residues. Germline V lookup: CDR1 GTSNPN, CDR2 SVGIG (reference sequence). This chain's CDR3 is CAWSVFPPGTDSSGNTIYF. CDR3 DNA sequence: TGTGCCTGGAGTGTATTTCCTCCCGGGACAGACAGCTCTGGAAACACCATATATTTT.